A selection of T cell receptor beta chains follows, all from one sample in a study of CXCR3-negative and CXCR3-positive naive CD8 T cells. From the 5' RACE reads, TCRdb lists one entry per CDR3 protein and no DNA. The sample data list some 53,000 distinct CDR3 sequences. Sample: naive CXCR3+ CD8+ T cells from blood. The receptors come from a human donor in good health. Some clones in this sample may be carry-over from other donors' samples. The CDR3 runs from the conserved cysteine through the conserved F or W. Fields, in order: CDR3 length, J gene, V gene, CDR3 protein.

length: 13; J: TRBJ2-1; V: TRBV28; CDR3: CASSSPTYNEQFF
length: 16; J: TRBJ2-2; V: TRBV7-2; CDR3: CASSLVGATNTGELFF
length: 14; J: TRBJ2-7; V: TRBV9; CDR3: CASSVGGRLYEQYF
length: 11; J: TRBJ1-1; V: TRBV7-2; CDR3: CASSYAREAFF
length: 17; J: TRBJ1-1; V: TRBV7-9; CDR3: CASSSPRGLRIDTEAFF
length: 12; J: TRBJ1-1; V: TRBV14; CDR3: CASSQEVGEAFF
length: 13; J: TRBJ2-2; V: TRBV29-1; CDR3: CSARLSGTGELFF
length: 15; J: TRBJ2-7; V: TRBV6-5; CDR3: CASSYLQGDGYEQYF
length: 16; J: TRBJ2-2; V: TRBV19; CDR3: CASRDGQGTNTGELFF
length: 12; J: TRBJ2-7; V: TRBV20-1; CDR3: CSAVGKAYEQYF
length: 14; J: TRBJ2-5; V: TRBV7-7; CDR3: CASSFDREIETQYF
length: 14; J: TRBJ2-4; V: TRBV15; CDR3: CATSRDPQGNIQYF
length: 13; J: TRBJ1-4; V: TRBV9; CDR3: CASRGSANEKLFF
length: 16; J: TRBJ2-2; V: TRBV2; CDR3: CASSDSRDEYTGELFF
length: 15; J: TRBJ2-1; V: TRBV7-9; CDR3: CASSFGTRIGNEQFF
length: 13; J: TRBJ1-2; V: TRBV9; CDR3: CASSAGQVYGYTF
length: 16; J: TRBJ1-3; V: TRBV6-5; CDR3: CASSSGQGDSGNTIYF